This TCR beta chain was retrieved from a study of cytomegalovirus exposure and HLA in healthy donors. Background on the study: Most genotyped donors, 65% to 90% of 398, had Caucasian-associated genetic ancestry.

Vbeta (60) and Jbeta (13) primers were used in the PCR. Profiled with immunoSEQ multiplex PCR; TCRdb holds only in-frame clones, not every one. The data show around 150,000 clones, roughly 80% seen once. Findings of the study overall: With further analysis later on, most CMV-associated TCR beta chains appeared HLA-restricted. Per a prior analysis, the majority of TCR beta V segments were productive roughly 87% or roughly 30% of the time. Most TCR sequences showed up rarely, but some public TCRs showed up in many donors.

The CDR3 covers 14 residues. Germline trimming cut 8 bases from V and 4 bases from J; bases unmatched to any gene: 6. Per the germline V gene, CDR1 is MDHEN and CDR2 is SYDVKM. In the case of this clone: Its antigen is undetermined.

This receptor was taken from a human donor in good health. Sequencing used PBMCs. This rearrangement joins TRBV28 to TRBJ1-5; 9 positions match TRBD1. This chain's CDR3 is CASRGTGSNQPQHF. The DNA of the CDR3 is TGTGCCAGCCGAGGGACAGGGTCAAATCAGCCCCAGCATTTT.